Described below is a single T cell receptor beta chain sequence and its context. This record comes from a study of spatial heterogeneity in lung cancer. A unique molecular identifier was attached to every TCR cDNA molecule. In TCRdb, the 5' RACE reads were re-called with MiXCR into one record per CDR3 protein. The sample consists of approximately 44,000 distinct CDR3 sequences, roughly 12% of them appearing once. The time point was: sample taken at primary tumor resection. Unsorted tumor, nontumor lung tissue or cryopreserved PBMC supplied the whole RNA. Trimming shortened V by 2 bases and J by 2 bases, and 14 bases separated the two germline ends. This CDR3 comprises 15 residues. Per the germline V gene, CDR1 is SGHRS and CDR2 is YFSETQ.

The clonotype comes from a female donor with early-stage non-small cell lung cancer. This rearrangement joins TRBV5-1 to TRBJ2-7; D is perhaps TRBD1 or TRBD2 (5 bases each). The sample in question was PBMCs, obtained at surgery. CDR3 protein: CASSFGTADTYEQYF. The CDR3, as DNA: TGCGCCAGCAGCTTCGGGACGGCAGATACCTACGAGCAGTACTTC.